Listed here are 16 T cell receptor beta chains from one sample, sequenced in a study of control samples from healthy donors and cancer patients. Assay used: immunoSEQ multiplex PCR; TCRdb lists only in-frame clones, some missing. Among about 150,000 clones listed, 75% to 95% were seen once. The sequenced material came from blood. These receptors originate from a man aged 30 to 39 in good health.

V usage is TRBV29-1 and J usage is TRBJ1-1; D is uncertain. Trimming took off 5 bases at V and 1 base at J, with 11 bases between the two ends. The length of the CDR3 is 13 residues. The germline CDR1 and CDR2 sequences are SQVTM and ANQGSEA. Here the CDR3 reads CSVRGDTNTEAFF. In DNA form, the CDR3 reads TGCAGCGTTCGGGGAGACACGAACACTGAAGCTTTCTTT.

The chain couples TRBV27 to TRBJ2-7, with 11 bases matching TRBD1. V gave up 5 bases and J gave up 3 bases; unmatched junction bases: 6. The CDR3 consists of 15 residues. Per the germline V gene, CDR1 is MNHEY and CDR2 is SMNVEV (reference sequence). CDR3 sequence: CASSPGQGAIYEQYF. DNA for the CDR3: TGTGCCAGCAGTCCTGGACAGGGGGCGATCTACGAGCAGTACTTC.

The chain has TRBV24-1 and TRBJ2-1, with TRBD2 matching 12 bases. V was pared by 3 bases and J by 4 bases, with 3 bases of the junction left unmatched. This CDR3 is built from 16 residues. Germline V gene data show CDR1 as KGHDR and CDR2 as SFDVKD. CDR3 loop: CATSDPLAGGYNEQFF. CDR3 bases: TGTGCCACCAGTGATCCCCTAGCGGGGGGGTACAATGAGCAGTTCTTC.

The chain carries TRBV5-4 and TRBJ2-2, with 7 bases fitting TRBD2. Trimming took 0 bases from V and 6 from J; bases not matched to a gene: 2. The length of the CDR3 is 14 residues. Germline V CDR1 and CDR2: SGHNT, YYREEE (reference sequence). The CDR3 protein is CASSLERGPGELFF. The CDR3 DNA follows: TGTGCCAGCAGCTTGGAGCGGGGTCCCGGGGAGCTGTTTTTT. Drawing the rest from reference TRBV5-4 and TRBJ2-2, the complete variable domain is ETGVTQSPTHLIKTRGQQVTLRCSSQSGHNTVSWYQQALGQGPQFIFQYYREEENGRGNFPPRFSGLQFPNYSSELNVNALELDDSALYLCASSLERGPGELFFGEGSRLTVL.

The V and J genes are TRBV11-2 and TRBJ1-1; D gene ambiguous. The germline CDR1 and CDR2 sequences are SGHAT and FQNNGV. This CDR3 region has 15 residues. V lost 0 bases, J lost 5 bases, and 13 bases lay in between. The CDR3: CASSLEGGGGTEAFF. The CDR3 DNA reads TGTGCCAGCAGCTTAGAGGGTGGAGGAGGAACTGAAGCTTTCTTT.

The J gene is TRBJ1-5, the V gene TRBV10-3; 9 nucleotides match TRBD1. This CDR3 contains 15 residues. V shed 2 bases and J 5 bases; nucleotides not matched to a gene: 4. The germline V gene has CDR1 ENHRY and CDR2 SYGVKD. CDR3 in DNA: TGTGCCATCAGTGAGAACAGGGGGCTTGATCAGCCCCAGCATTTT. Translating gives CAISENRGLDQPQHF.

The chain uses TRBV20-1 and TRBJ2-7; perhaps TRBD2 as D (5 bases). The CDR3 extends over 13 amino acids. Germline V CDR1 and CDR2: DFQATT, SNEGSKA (reference sequence). V lost 3 bases and J 1 base, leaving 10 bases between the germline ends. The CDR3 DNA reads TGCAGTGCTAGTGTAGCGAGATCCTACGAGCAGTACTTC. Translation: CSASVARSYEQYF.

V gene TRBV7-6 combines with J gene TRBJ2-2; D could derive from TRBD1 or TRBD2 (5 bases each). Trimming pared 1 base from V and 1 base from J, leaving 13 bases between. In germline, CDR1 is SGHVS, CDR2 FNYEAQ. CDR3 length: 17 residues. The CDR3 bases are TGTGCCAGCAGCTTAGTTTCCGGGGCCCAGAACACCGGGGAGCTGTTTTTT. Its protein product is CASSLVSGAQNTGELFF.

This clone occurred once. The rearrangement links TRBV5-1 to TRBJ2-2, with 7 nucleotides matching TRBD1. This CDR3 region has 16 residues. Per the germline V gene, CDR1 is SGHRS and CDR2 is YFSETQ. The junction had 6 bases not matched to a gene; V was cut back by 4 bases and J by 0 bases. The CDR3 loop reads CASSLRDRSNTGELFF. The CDR3 nucleotides read TGCGCCAGCAGCCTTCGGGACAGATCGAACACCGGGGAGCTGTTTTTT.

This chain uses TRBV19 with TRBJ2-2, with 10 bases fitting TRBD1. J was trimmed by 8 bases and V by 5 bases; bases with no gene match: 11. CDR1 and CDR2 from the germline V gene are LNHDA and SQIVND (reference sequence). This CDR3 region has 16 residues. The CDR3 region has the DNA TGTGCCAGTAGTGCCGACAGGGGGCGGCACCTGGGGGAGCTGTTTTTT. Translated, it gives CASSADRGRHLGELFF.

The J gene is TRBJ2-7, the V gene TRBV10-3, with 8 bases identical to TRBD1. The J segment lost 4 bases and the V segment lost 5 bases, leaving 7 bases of the junction unmatched. In germline, CDR1 is ENHRY, CDR2 SYGVKD. The CDR3 extends over 14 amino acids. The CDR3 region has the DNA TGTGCCATCAGTCGGGGGACAGGACCTTACGAGCAGTACTTC. Translated: CAISRGTGPYEQYF.

The chain recombines TRBV30 with TRBJ2-3; D not certain. The V gene's germline CDR1 is GTSNPN and CDR2 SVGIG (reference sequence). The CDR3 totals 13 residues. The CDR3 loop reads CVLRRLSTDTQYF. The CDR3 DNA reads as TGTGTTTTGAGACGCCTTTCCACAGATACGCAGTATTTT.

The chain combines TRBV25-1 with TRBJ1-2; no clear D gene. Germline V gene lookup returns CDR1 MGHDK and CDR2 SYGVNS. The CDR3 is 13 residues long. Trimming took off 0 bases at V and 7 bases at J, with 9 bases between the two ends. The DNA for the CDR3 is TGTGCCAGCAGTGAATATTTTCGGGGTGGCTACACCTTC. It yields the protein CASSEYFRGGYTF.

The chain carries TRBV6-1 and TRBJ1-2; D gene unclear. V was clipped by 0 bases and J by 3 bases, with 8 bases between them. CDR1 and CDR2 from the germline V gene are MNHNS and SASEGT. This CDR3 is 14 amino acids long. CDR3 loop: CASSEAHRDYGYTF. The CDR3 DNA follows: TGTGCCAGCAGTGAAGCTCACAGAGACTATGGCTACACCTTC.

To note about this clone: One junction end disagrees with the germline gene, perhaps due to a read error. The V call is TRBV30, the J call TRBJ1-2, with 7 bases identical to TRBD1. CDR1 is GTSNPN, CDR2 SVGIG, per germline (reference sequence). The CDR3 has 11 amino acids. The chain's CDR3 is CAWSSGTDASF. CDR3 in DNA: TGTGCCTGGAGTTCCGGGACAGACGCTTCCTTC.

The genes are TRBV5-4 and TRBJ2-7; possibly TRBD1 or TRBD2 for D (6 bases each). There are 15 residues in the CDR3. The germline CDR1 and CDR2 sequences are SGHNT and YYREEE (reference sequence). The V gene lost 0 bases and the J gene lost 0 bases, with 10 bases spanning the gap. CDR3 coding DNA: TGTGCCAGCAGCTTGGCCGGGGGCCCCTCCTACGAGCAGTACTTC. Amino acid sequence: CASSLAGGPSYEQYF.